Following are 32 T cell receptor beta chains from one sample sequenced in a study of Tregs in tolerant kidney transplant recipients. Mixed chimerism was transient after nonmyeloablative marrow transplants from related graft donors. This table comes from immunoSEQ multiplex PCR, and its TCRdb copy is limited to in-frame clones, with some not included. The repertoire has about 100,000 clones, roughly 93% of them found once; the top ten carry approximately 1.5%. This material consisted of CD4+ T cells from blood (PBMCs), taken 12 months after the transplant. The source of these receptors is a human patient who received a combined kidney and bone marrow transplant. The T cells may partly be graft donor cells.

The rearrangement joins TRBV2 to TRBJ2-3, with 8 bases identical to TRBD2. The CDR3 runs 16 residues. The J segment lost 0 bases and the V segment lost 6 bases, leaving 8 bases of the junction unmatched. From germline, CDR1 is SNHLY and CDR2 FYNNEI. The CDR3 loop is CASRLRLALSTDTQYF. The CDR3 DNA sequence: TGTGCCAGCAGGCTAAGACTAGCGCTTAGCACAGATACGCAGTATTTT.

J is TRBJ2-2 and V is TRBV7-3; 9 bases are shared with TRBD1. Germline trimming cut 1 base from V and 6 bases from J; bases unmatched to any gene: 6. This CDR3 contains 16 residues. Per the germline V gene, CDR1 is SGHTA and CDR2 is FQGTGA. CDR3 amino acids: CASSLIGQGKAGELFF. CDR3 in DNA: TGTGCCAGCAGCTTAATCGGACAGGGGAAGGCCGGGGAGCTGTTTTTT.

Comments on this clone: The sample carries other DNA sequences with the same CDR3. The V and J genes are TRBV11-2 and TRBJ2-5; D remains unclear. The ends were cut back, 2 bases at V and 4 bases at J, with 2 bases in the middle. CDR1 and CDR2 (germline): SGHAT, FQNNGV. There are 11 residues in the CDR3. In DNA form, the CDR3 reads TGTGCCAGCAGCTTACGAGAGACCCAGTACTTC. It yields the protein CASSLRETQYF.

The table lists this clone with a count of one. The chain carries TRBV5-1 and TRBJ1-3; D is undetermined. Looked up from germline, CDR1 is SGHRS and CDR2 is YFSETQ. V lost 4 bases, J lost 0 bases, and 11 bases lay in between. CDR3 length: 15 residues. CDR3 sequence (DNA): TGCGCCAGCAGCCGCGGGATCATCTCTGGAAACACCATATATTTT. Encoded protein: CASSRGIISGNTIYF.

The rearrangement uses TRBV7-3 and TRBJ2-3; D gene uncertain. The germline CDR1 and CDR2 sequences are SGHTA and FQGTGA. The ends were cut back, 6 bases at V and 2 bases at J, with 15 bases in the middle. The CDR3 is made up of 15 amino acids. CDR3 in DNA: TGTGCCAGCAGTCCCACGCTAGAATACACAGATACGCAGTATTTT. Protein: CASSPTLEYTDTQYF.

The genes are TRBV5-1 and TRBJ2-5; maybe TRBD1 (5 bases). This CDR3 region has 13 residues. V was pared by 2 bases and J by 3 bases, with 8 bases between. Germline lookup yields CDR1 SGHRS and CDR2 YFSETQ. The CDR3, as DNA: TGCGCCAGCAGCTTCGACAGTGAAGAGACCCAGTACTTC. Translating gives CASSFDSEETQYF.

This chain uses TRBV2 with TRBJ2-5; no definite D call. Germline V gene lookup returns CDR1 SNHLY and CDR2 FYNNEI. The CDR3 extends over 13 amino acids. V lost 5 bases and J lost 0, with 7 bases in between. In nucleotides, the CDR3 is TGTGCCAGCAGTCCAGGCAACCAAGAGACCCAGTACTTC. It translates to CASSPGNQETQYF.

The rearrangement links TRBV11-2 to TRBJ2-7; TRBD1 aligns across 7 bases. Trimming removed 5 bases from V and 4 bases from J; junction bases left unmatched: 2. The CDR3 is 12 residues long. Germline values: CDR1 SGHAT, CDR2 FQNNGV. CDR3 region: CASSRQGYEQYF. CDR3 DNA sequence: TGTGCCAGCAGCCGACAGGGTTACGAGCAGTACTTC. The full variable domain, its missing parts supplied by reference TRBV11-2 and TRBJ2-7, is EAGVAQSPRYKIIEKRQSVAFWCNPISGHATLYWYQQILGQGPKLLIQFQNNGVVDDSQLPKDRFSAERLKGVDSTLKIQPAKLEDSAVYLCASSRQGYEQYFGPGTRLTVT.

CDR3 coding DNA: TGTGCCAGCAGCGTTGGGACTAGCGGGAGGGGGATGTCCAATGAGCAGTTCTTC. It is translated as CASSVGTSGRGMSNEQFF. V usage is TRBV9 and J usage is TRBJ2-1, with 16 nucleotides matching TRBD2. The V gene's germline CDR1 is SGDLS and CDR2 YYNGEE. The CDR3 has 18 amino acids. The ends lost 2 bases at V and 6 bases at J; junction bases unmatched: 8.

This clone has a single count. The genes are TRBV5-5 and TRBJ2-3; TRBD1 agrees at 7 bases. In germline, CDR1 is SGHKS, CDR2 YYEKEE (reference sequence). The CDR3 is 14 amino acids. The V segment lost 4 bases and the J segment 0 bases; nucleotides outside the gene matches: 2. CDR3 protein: CASSLGQSTDTQYF. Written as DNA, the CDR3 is TGTGCCAGCAGCCTGGGACAGAGCACAGATACGCAGTATTTT.

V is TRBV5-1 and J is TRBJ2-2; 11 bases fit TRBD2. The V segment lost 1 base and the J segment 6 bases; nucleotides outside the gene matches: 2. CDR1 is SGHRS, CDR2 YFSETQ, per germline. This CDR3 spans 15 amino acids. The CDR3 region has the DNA TGCGCCAGCAGCTTGCTAGCGGGAGGAGCCGGGGAGCTGTTTTTT. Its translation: CASSLLAGGAGELFF. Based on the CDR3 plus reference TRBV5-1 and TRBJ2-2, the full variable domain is KAGVTQTPRYLIKTRGQQVTLSCSPISGHRSVSWYQQTPGQGLQFLFEYFSETQRNKGNFPGRFSGRQFSNSRSEMNVSTLELGDSALYLCASSLLAGGAGELFFGEGSRLTVL.

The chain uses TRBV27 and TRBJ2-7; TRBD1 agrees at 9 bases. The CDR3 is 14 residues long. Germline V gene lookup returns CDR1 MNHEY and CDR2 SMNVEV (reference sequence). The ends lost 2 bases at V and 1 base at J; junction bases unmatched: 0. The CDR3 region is CASSLGTGSYEQYF. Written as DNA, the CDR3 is TGTGCCAGCAGTTTAGGGACAGGGTCCTACGAGCAGTACTTC.

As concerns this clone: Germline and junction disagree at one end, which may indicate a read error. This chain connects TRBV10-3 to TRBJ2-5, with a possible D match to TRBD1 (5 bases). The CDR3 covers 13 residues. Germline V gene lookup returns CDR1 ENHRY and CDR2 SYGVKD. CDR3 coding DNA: TGTGCCATCAGTTTGACAGTCACAGAGGCCCAGTACTTC. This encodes CAISLTVTEAQYF.

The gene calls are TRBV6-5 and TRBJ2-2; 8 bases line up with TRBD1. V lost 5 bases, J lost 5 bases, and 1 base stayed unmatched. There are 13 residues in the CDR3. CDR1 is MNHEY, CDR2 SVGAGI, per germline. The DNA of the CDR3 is TGTGCCAGCAGTCGGACAGGGACCGGGGAGCTGTTTTTT. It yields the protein CASSRTGTGELFF.

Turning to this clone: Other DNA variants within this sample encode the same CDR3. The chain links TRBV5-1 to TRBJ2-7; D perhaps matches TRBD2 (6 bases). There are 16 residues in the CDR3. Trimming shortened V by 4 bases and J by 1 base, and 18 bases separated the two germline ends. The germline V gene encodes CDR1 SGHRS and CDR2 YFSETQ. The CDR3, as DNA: TGCGCCAGCAGCCTGAGCGCCGGGAGTAAATCCTACGAGCAGTACTTC. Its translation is CASSLSAGSKSYEQYF.

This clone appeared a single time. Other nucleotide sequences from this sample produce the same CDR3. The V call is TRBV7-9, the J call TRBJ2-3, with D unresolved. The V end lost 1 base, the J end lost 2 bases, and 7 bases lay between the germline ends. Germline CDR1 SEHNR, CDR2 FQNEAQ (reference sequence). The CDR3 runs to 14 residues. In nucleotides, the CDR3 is TGTGCCAGCAGCTTAGGCCAGGACACAGATACGCAGTATTTT. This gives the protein CASSLGQDTDTQYF.

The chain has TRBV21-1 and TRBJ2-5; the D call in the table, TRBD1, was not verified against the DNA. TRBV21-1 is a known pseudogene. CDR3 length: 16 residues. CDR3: CARGGTGTGNQETQYF. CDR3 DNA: TGTGCCAGGGGGGGGACCGGGACAGGGAACCAAGAGACCCAGTACTTC.

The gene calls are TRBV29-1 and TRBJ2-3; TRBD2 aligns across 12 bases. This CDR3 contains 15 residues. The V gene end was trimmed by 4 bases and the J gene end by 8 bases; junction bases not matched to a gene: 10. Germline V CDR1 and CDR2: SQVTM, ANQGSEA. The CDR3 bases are TGCAGCGTTGCTGGGACTAGCGGGCCCCGAAGTACGCAGTATTTT. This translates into CSVAGTSGPRSTQYF.

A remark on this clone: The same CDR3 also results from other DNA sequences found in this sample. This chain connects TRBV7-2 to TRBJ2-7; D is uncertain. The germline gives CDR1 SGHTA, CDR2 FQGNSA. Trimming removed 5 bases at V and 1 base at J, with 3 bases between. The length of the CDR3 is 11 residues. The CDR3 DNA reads TGTGCCAGCAGCCTTTCCTACGAGCAGTACTTC. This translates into CASSLSYEQYF.

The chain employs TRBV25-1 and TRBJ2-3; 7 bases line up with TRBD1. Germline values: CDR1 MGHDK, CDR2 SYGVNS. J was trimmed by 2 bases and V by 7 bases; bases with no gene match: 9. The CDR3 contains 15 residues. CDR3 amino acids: CASTHREGATDTQYF. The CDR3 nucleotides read TGTGCCAGCACTCACCGAGAGGGGGCCACAGATACGCAGTATTTT.

The CDR3 nucleotides read TGCGCCAGCAGCCCCGGGACAGGGGGTGAAAAACTGTTTTTT. It codes for CASSPGTGGEKLFF. The V gene is TRBV5-1, the J gene TRBJ1-4; 11 nucleotides align to TRBD1. CDR3 length: 14 amino acids. Germline-derived CDR1 and CDR2 are SGHRS and YFSETQ. V lost 4 bases, J lost 7 bases, and 3 bases stayed unmatched.

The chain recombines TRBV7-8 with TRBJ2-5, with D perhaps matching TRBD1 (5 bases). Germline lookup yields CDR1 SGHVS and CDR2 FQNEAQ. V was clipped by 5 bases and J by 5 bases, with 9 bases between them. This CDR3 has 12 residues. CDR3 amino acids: CASSPPGETQYF. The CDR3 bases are TGTGCCAGCAGCCCCCCAGGGGAGACCCAGTACTTC.

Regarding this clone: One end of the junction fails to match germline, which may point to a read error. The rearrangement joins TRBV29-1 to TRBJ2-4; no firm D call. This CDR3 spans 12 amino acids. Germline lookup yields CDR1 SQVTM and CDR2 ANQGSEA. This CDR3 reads CSVRVAKNIRYF. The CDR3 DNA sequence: TGCAGCGTAAGAGTAGCCAAAAACATTCGGTACTTC. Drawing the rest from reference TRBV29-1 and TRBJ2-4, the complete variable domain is SAVISQKPSRDICQRGTSLTIQCQVDSQVTMMFWYRQQPGQSLTLIATANQGSEATYESGFVIDKFPISRPNLTFSTLTVSNMSPEDSSIYLCSVRVAKNIRYFGAGTRLSVL.

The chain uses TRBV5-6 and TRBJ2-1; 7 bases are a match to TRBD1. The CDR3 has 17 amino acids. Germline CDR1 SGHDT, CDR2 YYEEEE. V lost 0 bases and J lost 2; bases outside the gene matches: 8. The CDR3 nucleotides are TGTGCCAGCAGCTTGGGAGGGGGCCTGATTACCTACAATGAGCAGTTCTTC. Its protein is CASSLGGGLITYNEQFF.

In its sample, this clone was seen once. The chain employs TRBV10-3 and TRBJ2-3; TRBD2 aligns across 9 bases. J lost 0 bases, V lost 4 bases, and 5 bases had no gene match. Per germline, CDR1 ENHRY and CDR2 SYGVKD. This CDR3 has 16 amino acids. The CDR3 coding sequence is TGTGCCATCAGTGGTTTAGCGGGAGCTAGCACAGATACGCAGTATTTT. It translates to CAISGLAGASTDTQYF.

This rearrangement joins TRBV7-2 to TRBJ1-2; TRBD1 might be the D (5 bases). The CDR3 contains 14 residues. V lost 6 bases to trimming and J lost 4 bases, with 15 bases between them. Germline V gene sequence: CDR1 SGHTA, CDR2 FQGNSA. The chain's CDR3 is CASSRDGGGYGYTF. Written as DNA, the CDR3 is TGTGCCAGCAGTCGGGACGGGGGGGGCTATGGCTACACCTTC. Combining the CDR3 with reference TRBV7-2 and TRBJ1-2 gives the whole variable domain GAGVSQSPSNKVTEKGKDVELRCDPISGHTALYWYRQSLGQGLEFLIYFQGNSAPDKSGLPSDRFSAERTGGSVSTLTIQRTQQEDSAVYLCASSRDGGGYGYTFGSGTRLTVV.

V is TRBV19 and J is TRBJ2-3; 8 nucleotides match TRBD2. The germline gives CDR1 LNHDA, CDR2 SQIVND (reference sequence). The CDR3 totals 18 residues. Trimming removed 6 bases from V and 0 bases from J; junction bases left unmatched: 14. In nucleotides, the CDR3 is TGTGCCAGTAGCGCGCCCCGGGGGGGCGTATCTAGCACAGATACGCAGTATTTT. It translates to CASSAPRGGVSSTDTQYF.

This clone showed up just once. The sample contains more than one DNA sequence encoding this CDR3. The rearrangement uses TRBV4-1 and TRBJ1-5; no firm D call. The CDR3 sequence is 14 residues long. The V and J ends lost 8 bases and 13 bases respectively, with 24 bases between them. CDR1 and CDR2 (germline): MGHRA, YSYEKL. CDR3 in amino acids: CASPWSGVARPQHF. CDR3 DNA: TGCGCCAGCCCCTGGTCCGGGGTGGCTCGGCCTCAGCATTTT.

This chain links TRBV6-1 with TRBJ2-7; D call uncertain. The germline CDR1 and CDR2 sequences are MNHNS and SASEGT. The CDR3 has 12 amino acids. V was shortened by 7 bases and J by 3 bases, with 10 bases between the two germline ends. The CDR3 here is CASIDSIYEQYF. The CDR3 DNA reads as TGTGCCAGCATAGATAGCATCTACGAGCAGTACTTC.

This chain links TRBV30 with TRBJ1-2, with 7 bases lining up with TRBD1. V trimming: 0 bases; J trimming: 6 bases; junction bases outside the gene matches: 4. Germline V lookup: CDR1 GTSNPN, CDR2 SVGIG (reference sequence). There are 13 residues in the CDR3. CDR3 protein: CAWSVPGGNGYTF. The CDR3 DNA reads TGTGCCTGGAGTGTACCAGGGGGTAATGGCTACACCTTC.

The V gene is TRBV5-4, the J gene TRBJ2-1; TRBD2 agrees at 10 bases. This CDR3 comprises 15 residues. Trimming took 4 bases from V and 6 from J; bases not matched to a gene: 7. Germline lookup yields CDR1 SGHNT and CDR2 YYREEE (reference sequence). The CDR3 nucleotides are TGTGCCAGCAGCCTAAGCGGGGGGGCGGGCAATGAGCAGTTCTTC. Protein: CASSLSGGAGNEQFF.

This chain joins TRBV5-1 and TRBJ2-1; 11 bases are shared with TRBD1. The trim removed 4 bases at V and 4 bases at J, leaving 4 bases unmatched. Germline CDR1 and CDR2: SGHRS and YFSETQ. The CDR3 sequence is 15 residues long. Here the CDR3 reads CASSTGQGAYNEQFF. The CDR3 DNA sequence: TGCGCCAGCAGCACAGGACAGGGGGCGTACAATGAGCAGTTCTTC. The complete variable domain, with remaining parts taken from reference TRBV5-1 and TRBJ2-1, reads KAGVTQTPRYLIKTRGQQVTLSCSPISGHRSVSWYQQTPGQGLQFLFEYFSETQRNKGNFPGRFSGRQFSNSRSEMNVSTLELGDSALYLCASSTGQGAYNEQFFGPGTRLTVL.